This T cell receptor beta chain was identified in a study of control samples from healthy donors and cancer patients. Assay used: immunoSEQ multiplex PCR; TCRdb lists only in-frame clones, some missing. The sample lists 150,000 to 160,000 clones; 90% to 95% were seen once. Trimming cost V 4 bases and J 3 bases; bases outside gene matches: 10. The germline V gene has CDR1 MDHEN and CDR2 SYDVKM. This CDR3 region has 16 residues. The source of this sequence is a man aged 40-50 years in good health. V and J are TRBV28 and TRBJ2-3, with 7 positions matching TRBD2. Sequencing was done on a sample of blood. The CDR3 here is CASSSVGGEGTDTQYF. The CDR3, as DNA: TGTGCCAGCAGTTCCGTGGGAGGGGAGGGAACAGATACGCAGTATTTT.